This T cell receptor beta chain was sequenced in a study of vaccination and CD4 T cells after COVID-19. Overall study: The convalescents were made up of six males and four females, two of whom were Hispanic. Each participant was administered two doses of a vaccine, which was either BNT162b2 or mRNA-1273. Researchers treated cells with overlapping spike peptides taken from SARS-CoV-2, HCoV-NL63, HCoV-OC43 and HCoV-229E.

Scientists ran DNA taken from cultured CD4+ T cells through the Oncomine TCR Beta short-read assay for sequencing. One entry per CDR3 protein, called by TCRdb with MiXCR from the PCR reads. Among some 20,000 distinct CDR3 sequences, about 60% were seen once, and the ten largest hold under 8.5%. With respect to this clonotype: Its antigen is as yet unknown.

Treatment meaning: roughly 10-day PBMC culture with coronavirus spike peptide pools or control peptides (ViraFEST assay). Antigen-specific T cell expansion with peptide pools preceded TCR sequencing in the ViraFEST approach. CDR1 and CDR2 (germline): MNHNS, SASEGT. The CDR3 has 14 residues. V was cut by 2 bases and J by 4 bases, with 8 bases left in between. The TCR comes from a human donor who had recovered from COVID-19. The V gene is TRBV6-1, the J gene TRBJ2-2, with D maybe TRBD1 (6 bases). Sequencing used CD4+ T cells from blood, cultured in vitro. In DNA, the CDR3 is TGTGCCAGCAGTGAACAGGGGAGCACCGGGGAGCTGTTTTTT. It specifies CASSEQGSTGELFF.